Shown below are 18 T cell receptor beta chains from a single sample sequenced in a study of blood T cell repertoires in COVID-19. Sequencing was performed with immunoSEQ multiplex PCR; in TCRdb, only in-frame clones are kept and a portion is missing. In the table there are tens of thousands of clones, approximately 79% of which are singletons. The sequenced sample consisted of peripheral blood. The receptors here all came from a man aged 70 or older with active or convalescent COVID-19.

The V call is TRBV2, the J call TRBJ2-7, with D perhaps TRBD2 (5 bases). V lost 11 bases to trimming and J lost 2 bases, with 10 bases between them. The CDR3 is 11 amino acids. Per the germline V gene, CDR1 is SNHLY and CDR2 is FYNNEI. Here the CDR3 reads CAGRAAYEQYF. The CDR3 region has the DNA TGTGCCGGGCGGGCCGCCTACGAGCAGTACTTC.

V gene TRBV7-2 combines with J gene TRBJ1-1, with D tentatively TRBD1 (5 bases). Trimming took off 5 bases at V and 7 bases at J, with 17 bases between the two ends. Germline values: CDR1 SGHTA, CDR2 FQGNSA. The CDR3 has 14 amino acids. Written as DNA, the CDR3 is TGTGCCAGCAGCCCCTCCAATGGCAGGGTTGAAGCTTTCTTT. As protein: CASSPSNGRVEAFF.

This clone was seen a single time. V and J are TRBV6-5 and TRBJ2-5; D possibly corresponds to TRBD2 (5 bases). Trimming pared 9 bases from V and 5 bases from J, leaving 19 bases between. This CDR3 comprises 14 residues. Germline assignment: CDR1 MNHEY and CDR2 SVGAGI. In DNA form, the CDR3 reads TGTGCCAGTTGGGAGAAATTTAGGCCGGAGACCCAGTACTTC. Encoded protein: CASWEKFRPETQYF.

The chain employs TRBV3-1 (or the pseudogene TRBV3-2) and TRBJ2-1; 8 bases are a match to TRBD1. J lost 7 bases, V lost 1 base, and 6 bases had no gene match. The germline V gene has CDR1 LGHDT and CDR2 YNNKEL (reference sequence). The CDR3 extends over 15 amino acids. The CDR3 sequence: CASSQAQGAWNEQFF. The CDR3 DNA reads TGTGCCAGCAGCCAAGCCCAGGGGGCCTGGAATGAGCAGTTCTTC.

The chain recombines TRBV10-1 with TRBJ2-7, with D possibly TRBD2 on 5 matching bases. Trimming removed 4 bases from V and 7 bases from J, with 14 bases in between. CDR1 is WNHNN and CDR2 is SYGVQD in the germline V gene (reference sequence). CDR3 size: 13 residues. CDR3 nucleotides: TGCGCCAGCAGTGGGTCCGCCGGGGAGGAGCAGTACTTC. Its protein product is CASSGSAGEEQYF.

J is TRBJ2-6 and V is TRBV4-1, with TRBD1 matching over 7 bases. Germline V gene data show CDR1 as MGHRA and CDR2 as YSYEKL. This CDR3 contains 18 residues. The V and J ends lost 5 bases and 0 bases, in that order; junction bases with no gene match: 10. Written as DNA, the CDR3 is TGCGCCAGCAGCGCCCGGGACAGTCTAACCTCTGGGGCCAACGTCCTGACTTTC. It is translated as CASSARDSLTSGANVLTF.

DNA for the CDR3: TGTGCCAGCAGCCAATCTACAGGGGCCCGGGCAGCTTTCTTT. Its protein is CASSQSTGARAAFF. The chain is built from TRBV3-1 (or the pseudogene TRBV3-2) and TRBJ1-1; 7 bases match TRBD1. This CDR3 region has 14 residues. The ends lost 2 bases at V and 10 bases at J; junction bases unmatched: 10. Germline-derived CDR1 and CDR2 are LGHDT and YNNKEL (reference sequence).

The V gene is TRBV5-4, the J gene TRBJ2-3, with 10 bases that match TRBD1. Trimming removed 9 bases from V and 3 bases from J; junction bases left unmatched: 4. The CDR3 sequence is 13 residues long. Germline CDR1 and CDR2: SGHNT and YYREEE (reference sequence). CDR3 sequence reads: CATGQGVTDTQYF. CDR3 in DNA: TGTGCCACAGGACAGGGGGTGACAGATACGCAGTATTTT.

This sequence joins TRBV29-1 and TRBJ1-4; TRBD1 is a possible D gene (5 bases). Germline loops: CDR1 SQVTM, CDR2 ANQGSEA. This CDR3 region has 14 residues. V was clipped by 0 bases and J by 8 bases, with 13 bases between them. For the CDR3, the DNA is TGCAGCGTTGAAGATACAGGCGGATGGGAAAAACTGTTTTTT. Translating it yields CSVEDTGGWEKLFF.

In DNA, the CDR3 is TGTGCCACCAGTGATCCGGTGACAGGGGGGACAGATACGCAGTATTTT. This gives the protein CATSDPVTGGTDTQYF. The V and J genes are TRBV24-1 and TRBJ2-3, with 9 bases aligning to TRBD1. The CDR3 has 16 amino acids. Germline trimming cut 3 bases from V and 3 bases from J; bases unmatched to any gene: 6. Germline assignment: CDR1 KGHDR and CDR2 SFDVKD.

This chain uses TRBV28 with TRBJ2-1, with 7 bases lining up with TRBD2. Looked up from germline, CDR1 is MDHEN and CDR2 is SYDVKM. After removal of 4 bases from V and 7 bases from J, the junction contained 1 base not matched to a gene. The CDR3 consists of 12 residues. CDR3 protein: CASSYGGNEQFF. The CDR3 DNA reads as TGTGCCAGCAGTTACGGGGGGAATGAGCAGTTCTTC.

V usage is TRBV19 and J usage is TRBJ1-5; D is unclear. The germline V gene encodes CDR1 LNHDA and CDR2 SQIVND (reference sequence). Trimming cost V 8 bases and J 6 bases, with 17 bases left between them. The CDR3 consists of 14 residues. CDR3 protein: CASEFQAFGQPQHF. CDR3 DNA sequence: TGTGCCAGTGAGTTCCAGGCATTTGGTCAGCCCCAGCATTTT. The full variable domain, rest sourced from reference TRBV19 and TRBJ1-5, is DGGITQSPKYLFRKEGQNVTLSCEQNLNHDAMYWYRQDPGQGLRLIYYSQIVNDFQKGDIAEGYSVSREKKESFPLTVTSAQKNPTAFYLCASEFQAFGQPQHFGDGTRLSIL.

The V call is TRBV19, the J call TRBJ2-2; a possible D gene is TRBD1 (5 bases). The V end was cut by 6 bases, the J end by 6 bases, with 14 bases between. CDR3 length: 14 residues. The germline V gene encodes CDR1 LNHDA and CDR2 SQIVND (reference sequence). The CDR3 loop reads CASRIPGSPGELFF. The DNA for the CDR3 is TGTGCCAGTAGGATCCCAGGGTCACCCGGGGAGCTGTTTTTT.

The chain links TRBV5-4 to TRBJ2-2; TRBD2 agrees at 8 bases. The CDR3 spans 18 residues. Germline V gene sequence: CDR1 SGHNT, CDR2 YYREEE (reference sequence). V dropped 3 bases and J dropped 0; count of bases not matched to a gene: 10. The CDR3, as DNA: TGTGCCAGCAGCTCAACGGGGGGGGGCCAGGCGAACACCGGGGAGCTGTTTTTT. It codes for CASSSTGGGQANTGELFF.

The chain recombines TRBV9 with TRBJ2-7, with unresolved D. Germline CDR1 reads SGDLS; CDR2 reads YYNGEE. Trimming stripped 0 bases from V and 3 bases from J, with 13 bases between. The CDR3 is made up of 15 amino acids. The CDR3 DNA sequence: TGTGCCAGCAGCGTAGCCAACGACTTGCTCTACGAGCAGTACTTC. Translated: CASSVANDLLYEQYF.

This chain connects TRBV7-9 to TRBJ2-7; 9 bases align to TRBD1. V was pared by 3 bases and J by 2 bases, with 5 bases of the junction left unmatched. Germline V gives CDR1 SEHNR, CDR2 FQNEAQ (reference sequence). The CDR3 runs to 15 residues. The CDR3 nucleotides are TGTGCCAGCAGCTTTGACGGGACAGGGACCTACGAGCAGTACTTC. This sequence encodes CASSFDGTGTYEQYF.

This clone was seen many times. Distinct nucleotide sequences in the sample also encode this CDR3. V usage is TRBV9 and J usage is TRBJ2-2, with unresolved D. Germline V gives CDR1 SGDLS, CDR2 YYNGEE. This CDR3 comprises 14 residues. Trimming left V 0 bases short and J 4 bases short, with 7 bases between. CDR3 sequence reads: CASSVDPSTGELFF. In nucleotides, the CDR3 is TGTGCCAGCAGCGTAGACCCGAGCACCGGGGAGCTGTTTTTT.

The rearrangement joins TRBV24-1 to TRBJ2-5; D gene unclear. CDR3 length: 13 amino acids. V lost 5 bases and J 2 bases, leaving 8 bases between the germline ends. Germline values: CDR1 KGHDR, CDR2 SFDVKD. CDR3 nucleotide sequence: TGTGCCACCAGTGGAACAACACAAGAGACCCAGTACTTC. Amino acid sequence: CATSGTTQETQYF.